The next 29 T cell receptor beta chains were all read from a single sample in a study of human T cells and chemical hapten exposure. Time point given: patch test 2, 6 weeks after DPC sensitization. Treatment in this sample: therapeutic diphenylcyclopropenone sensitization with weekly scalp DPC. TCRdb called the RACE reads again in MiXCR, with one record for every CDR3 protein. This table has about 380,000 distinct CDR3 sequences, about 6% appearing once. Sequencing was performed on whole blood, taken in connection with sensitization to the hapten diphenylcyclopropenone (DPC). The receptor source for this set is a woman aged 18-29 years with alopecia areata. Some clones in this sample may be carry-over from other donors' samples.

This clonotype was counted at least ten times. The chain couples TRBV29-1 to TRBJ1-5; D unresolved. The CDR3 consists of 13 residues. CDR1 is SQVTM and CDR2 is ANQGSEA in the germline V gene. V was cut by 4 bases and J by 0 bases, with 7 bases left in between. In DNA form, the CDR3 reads TGCAGCGTTGTGTTGGATAGCAATCAGCCCCAGCATTTT. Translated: CSVVLDSNQPQHF.

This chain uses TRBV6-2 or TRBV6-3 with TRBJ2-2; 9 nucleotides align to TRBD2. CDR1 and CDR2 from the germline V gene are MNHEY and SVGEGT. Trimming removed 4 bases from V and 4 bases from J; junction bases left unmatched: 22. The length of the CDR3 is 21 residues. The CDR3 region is CASSFPPAGGPYHRSTGELFF. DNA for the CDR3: TGTGCCAGCAGTTTCCCCCCAGCGGGGGGTCCTTATCACCGCTCCACCGGGGAGCTGTTTTTT.

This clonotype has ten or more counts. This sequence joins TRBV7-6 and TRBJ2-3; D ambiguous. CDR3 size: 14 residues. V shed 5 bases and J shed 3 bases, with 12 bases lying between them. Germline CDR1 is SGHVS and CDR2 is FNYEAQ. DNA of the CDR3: TGTGCCAGCAGCCCTAGGTTCCAGACAGATACGCAGTATTTT. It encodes CASSPRFQTDTQYF.

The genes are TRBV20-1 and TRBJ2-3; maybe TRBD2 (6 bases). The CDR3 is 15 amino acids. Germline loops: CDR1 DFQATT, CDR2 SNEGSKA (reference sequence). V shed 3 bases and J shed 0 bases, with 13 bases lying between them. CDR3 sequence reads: CSARGIAGSTDTQYF. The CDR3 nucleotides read TGCAGTGCTAGGGGTATCGCGGGGAGCACAGATACGCAGTATTTT.

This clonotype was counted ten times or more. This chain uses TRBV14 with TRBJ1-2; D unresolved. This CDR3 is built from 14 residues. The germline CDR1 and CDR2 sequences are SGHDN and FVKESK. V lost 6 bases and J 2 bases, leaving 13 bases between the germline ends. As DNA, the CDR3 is TGTGCCAGCAGTCCAAGTGAAGGGAACTATGGCTACACCTTC. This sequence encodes CASSPSEGNYGYTF.

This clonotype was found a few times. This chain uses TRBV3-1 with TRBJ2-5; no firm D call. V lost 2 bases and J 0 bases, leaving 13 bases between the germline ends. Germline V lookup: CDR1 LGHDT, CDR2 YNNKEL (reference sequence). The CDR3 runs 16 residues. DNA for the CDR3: TGTGCCAGCAGCCAATCGTTCCCGGGCAACCAAGAGACCCAGTACTTC. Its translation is CASSQSFPGNQETQYF.

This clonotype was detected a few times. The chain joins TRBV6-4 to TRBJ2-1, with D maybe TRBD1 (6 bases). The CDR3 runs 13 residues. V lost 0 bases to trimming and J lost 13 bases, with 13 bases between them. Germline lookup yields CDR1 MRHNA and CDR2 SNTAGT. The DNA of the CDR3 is TGTGCCAGCAGTGACTCAGGGACAAAGGGTCAGTTCTTC. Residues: CASSDSGTKGQFF.

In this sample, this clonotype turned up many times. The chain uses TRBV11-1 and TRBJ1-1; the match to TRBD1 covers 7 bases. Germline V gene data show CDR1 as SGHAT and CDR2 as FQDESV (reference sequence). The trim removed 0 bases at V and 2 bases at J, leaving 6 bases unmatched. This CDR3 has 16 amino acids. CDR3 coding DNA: TGTGCCAGCAGCTTAGCACCTAGGACAGGAAACACTGAAGCTTTCTTT. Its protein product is CASSLAPRTGNTEAFF.

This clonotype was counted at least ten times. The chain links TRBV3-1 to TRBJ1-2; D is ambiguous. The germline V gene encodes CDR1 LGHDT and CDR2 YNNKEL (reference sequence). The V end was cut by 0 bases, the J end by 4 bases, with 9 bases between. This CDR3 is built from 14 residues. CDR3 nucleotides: TGTGCCAGCAGCCAAGAACGGGCGAGCTATGGCTACACCTTC. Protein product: CASSQERASYGYTF.

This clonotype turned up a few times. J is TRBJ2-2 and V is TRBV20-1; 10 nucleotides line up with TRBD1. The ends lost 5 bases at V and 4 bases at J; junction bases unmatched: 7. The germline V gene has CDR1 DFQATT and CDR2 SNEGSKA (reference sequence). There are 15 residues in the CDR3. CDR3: CSAVGDRGSTGELFF. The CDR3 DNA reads TGCAGTGCTGTCGGGGACAGGGGAAGCACCGGGGAGCTGTTTTTT.

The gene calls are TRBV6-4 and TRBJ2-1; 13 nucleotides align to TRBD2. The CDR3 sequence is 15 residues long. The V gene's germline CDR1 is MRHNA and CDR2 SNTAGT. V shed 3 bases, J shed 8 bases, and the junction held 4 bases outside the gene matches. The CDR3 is CASSELAGGPYEQFF. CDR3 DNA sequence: TGTGCCAGCAGTGAACTAGCGGGGGGGCCTTATGAGCAGTTCTTC.

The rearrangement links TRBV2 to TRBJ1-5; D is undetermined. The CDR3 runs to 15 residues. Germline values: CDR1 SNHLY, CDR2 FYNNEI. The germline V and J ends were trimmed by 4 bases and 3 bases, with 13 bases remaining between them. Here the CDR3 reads CASSGLGLINQPQHF. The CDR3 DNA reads TGTGCCAGCAGTGGGTTGGGTTTAATCAATCAGCCCCAGCATTTT.

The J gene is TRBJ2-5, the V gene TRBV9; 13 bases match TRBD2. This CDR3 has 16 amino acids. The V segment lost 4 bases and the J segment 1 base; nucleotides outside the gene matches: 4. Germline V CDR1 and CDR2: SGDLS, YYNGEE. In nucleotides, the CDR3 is TGTGCCAGCAGCACCGGACTAGCGGGGGCCCAAGAGACCCAGTACTTC. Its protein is CASSTGLAGAQETQYF.

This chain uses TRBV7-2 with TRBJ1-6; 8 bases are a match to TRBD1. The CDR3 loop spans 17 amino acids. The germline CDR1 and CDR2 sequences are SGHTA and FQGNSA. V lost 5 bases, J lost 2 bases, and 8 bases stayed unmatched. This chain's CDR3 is CASSGGQGRPYNSPLHF. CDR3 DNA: TGTGCCAGCAGCGGCGGACAGGGCCGTCCCTATAATTCACCCCTCCACTTT.

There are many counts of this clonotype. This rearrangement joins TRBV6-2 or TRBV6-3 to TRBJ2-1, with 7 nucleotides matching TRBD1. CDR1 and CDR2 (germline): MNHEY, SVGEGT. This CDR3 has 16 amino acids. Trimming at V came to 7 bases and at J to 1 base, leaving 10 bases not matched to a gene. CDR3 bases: TGTGCCAGCACCTACAGGGGAAGAAGATCCTACAATGAGCAGTTCTTC. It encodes CASTYRGRRSYNEQFF.

This chain's CDR3 is CASSPNRGGGEKLFF. The CDR3 nucleotides read TGTGCCAGCAGCCCGAACAGGGGAGGGGGTGAAAAACTGTTTTTT. J is TRBJ1-4 and V is TRBV6-5, with TRBD1 matching over 7 bases. Germline loops: CDR1 MNHEY, CDR2 SVGAGI. Trimming cost V 6 bases and J 7 bases; bases outside gene matches: 11. The CDR3 is made up of 15 amino acids.

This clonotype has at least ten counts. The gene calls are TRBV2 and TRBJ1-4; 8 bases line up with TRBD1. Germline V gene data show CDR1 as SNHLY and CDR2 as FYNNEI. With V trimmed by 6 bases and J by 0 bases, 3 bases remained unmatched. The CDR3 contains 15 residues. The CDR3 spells CASRTDRATNEKLFF. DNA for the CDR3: TGTGCCAGCAGGACGGACAGGGCAACTAATGAAAAACTGTTTTTT.

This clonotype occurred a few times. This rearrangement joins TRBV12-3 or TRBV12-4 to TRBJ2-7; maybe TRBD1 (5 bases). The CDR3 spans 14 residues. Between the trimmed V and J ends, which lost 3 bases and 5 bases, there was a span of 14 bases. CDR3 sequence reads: CASSFEETANEQYF. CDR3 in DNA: TGTGCCAGCAGTTTTGAGGAGACAGCCAACGAGCAGTACTTC.

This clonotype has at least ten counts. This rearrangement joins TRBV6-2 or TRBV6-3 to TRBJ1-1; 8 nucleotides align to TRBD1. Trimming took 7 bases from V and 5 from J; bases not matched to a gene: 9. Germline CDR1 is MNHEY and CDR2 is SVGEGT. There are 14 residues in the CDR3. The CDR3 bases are TGTGCCAGCAATCCAATAGACAGGGGTACTGAAGCTTTCTTT. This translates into CASNPIDRGTEAFF.

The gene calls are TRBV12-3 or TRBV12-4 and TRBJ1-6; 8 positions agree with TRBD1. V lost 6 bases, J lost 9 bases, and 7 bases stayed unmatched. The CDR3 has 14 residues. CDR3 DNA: TGTGCCAGCAGGGGACAGGTTGGAGGTTCACCCCTCCACTTT. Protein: CASRGQVGGSPLHF.

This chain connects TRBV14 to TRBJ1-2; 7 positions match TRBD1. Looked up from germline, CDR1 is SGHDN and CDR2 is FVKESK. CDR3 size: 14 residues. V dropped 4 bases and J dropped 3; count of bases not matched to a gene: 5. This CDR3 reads CASSPGQRHYGYTF. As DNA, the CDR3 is TGTGCCAGCAGCCCGGGACAGAGACACTATGGCTACACCTTC.

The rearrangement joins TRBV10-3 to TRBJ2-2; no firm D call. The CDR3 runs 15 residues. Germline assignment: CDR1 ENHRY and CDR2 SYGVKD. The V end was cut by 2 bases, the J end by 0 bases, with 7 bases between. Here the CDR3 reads CAISERKSNTGELFF. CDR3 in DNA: TGTGCCATCAGTGAGCGGAAGTCGAACACCGGGGAGCTGTTTTTT.

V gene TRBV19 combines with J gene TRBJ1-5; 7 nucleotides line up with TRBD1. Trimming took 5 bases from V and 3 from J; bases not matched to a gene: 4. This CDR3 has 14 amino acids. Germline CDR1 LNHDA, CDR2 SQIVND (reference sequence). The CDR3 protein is CASSGTELNQPQHF. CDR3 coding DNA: TGTGCCAGTAGTGGGACAGAGCTCAATCAGCCCCAGCATTTT.

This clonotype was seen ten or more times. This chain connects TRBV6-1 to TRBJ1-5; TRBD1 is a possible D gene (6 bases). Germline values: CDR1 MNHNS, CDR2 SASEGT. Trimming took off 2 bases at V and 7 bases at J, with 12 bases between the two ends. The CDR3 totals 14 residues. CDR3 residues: CASSERSGDQPQHF. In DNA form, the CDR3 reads TGTGCCAGCAGTGAAAGATCAGGGGACCAGCCCCAGCATTTT.

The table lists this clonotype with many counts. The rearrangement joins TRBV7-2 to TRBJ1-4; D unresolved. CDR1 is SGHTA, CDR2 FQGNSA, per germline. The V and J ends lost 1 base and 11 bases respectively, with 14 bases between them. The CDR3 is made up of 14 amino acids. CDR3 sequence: CASSLEVGGRKLFF. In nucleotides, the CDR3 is TGTGCCAGCAGCTTAGAGGTTGGAGGGAGGAAACTGTTTTTT.

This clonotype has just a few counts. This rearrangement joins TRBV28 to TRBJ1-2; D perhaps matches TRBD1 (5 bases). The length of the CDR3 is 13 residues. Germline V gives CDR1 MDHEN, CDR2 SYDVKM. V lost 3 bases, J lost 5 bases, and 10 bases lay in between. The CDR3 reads CASSLGQQYGYTF. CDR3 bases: TGTGCCAGCAGTTTGGGGCAGCAGTATGGCTACACCTTC.

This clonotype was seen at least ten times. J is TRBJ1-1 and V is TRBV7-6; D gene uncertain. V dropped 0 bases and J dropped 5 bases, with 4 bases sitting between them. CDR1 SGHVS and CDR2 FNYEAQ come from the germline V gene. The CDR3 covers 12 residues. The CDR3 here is CASSLASTEAFF. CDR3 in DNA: TGTGCCAGCAGCTTAGCCTCTACTGAAGCTTTCTTT.

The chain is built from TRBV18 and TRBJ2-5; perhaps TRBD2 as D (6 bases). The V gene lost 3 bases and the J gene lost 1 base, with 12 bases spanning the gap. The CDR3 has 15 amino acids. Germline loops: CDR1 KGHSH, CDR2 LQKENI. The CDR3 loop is CASSPSTGVQETQYF. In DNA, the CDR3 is TGTGCCAGCTCACCCTCGACGGGGGTCCAAGAGACCCAGTACTTC.

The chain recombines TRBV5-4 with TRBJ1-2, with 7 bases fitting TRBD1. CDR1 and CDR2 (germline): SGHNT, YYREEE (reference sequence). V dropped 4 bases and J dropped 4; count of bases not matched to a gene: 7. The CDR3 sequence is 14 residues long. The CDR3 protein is CASSIGQEPYGYTF. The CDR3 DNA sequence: TGTGCCAGCAGCATAGGACAGGAACCCTATGGCTACACCTTC. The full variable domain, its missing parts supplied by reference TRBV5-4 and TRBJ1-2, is ETGVTQSPTHLIKTRGQQVTLRCSSQSGHNTVSWYQQALGQGPQFIFQYYREEENGRGNFPPRFSGLQFPNYSSELNVNALELDDSALYLCASSIGQEPYGYTFGSGTRLTVV.